This paragraph reports one T cell receptor beta chain. Its target is not known. Profiling relied on immunoSEQ multiplex PCR, and the TCRdb table lists in-frame clones only, not all of them. The sample consists of about 74,000 clones, approximately 90% of them appearing once. The data belong to a study of OX40 agonist ivuxolimab in advanced cancers. On the study more broadly: Males comprised about 78% of the group, whose mean age was approximately 61 years (range 23 to 79).

Overall study results and limits: Researchers did not determine the expanded peripheral T cells' antigen specificity. CD4+ and CD8+ blood T cells expanded clonally by week 6 at 0.1 to 3.0 mg/kg. Among the lowest levels of clonal expansion were found in partial responders at 0.1-3.0 mg/kg.

The sequence was obtained from an adult with an advanced solid tumor such as melanoma, head and neck, liver or kidney cancer. Source: CD4+ or CD8+ T cells sorted from blood, taken in a trial of the OX40 agonist ivuxolimab.

The CDR3 sequence: CASSFEGTNTEAFF. The CDR3 DNA is TGTGCCAGCAGTTTCGAGGGGACGAACACTGAAGCTTTCTTT. This sequence joins TRBV28 and TRBJ1-1; TRBD1 is a possible D gene (5 bases). Between the trimmed V and J ends, which lost 3 bases and 1 base, there was a span of 9 bases. Germline CDR1 is MDHEN and CDR2 is SYDVKM. CDR3 length equals 14 residues.